The rows below give T cell receptor beta chains drawn from one sample of a study. One entry per CDR3 protein results from TCRdb running MiXCR on the 5' RACE reads. The table includes 46,000 or so distinct CDR3 sequences, about a fifth detected once. Specimen: Tregs sorted from a lymph node. The receptors were gathered from a female donor with breast cancer. Each CDR3 is given with its conserved first and last residue. D genes are given only for firm matches. Not all rows give a size; the values are once, few, many and, for expanded clones, a class.

j_call: TRBJ2-4; v_call: TRBV20-1; clone_size: medium-sized; d_call: -; cdr3_nt: TGCAGTGCTAGAGATTTATGGAAGGCCAAAAACATTCAGTACTTC; cdr3_aa: CSARDLWKAKNIQYF
j_call: TRBJ2-1; v_call: TRBV5-4; clone_size: few; d_call: TRBD1; cdr3_nt: TGTGCCAGCAGCTCTCCGGGACAGGGGGCGCCGCATGAGCAGTTCTTC; cdr3_aa: CASSSPGQGAPHEQFF
j_call: TRBJ2-1; v_call: TRBV7-2; clone_size: many; d_call: -; cdr3_nt: TGTGCCAGCAGCTCCCCCGCCCTCAATGAGCAGTTCTTC; cdr3_aa: CASSSPALNEQFF
j_call: TRBJ2-7; v_call: TRBV4-1; clone_size: few; d_call: TRBD1; cdr3_nt: TGCGCCAGCAGCCAAGTTGCGACAGGGTCCCACGAGCAGTACTTC; cdr3_aa: CASSQVATGSHEQYF
j_call: TRBJ1-2; v_call: TRBV28; clone_size: -; d_call: -; cdr3_nt: TGTGCCGGCAGTCCCCACATGGGGGTAGACTATGGCTACACCTTC; cdr3_aa: CAGSPHMGVDYGYTF
j_call: TRBJ2-2; v_call: TRBV28; clone_size: once; d_call: TRBD2; cdr3_nt: TGTGCCAGCAGTTTATCCCGGGGCGGGAGTTCCACCGGGGAGCTGTTTTTT; cdr3_aa: CASSLSRGGSSTGELFF
j_call: TRBJ2-7; v_call: TRBV4-1; clone_size: many; d_call: -; cdr3_nt: TGCGCCAGCAGCCAAGATAGGCAGGGCAAGTACGAGCAGTACTTC; cdr3_aa: CASSQDRQGKYEQYF
j_call: TRBJ1-2; v_call: TRBV20-1; clone_size: -; d_call: -; cdr3_nt: TGCAGTGCTAGAGATTACAGGAAAGACAACAATGGCTACACCTTC; cdr3_aa: CSARDYRKDNNGYTF
j_call: TRBJ2-3; v_call: TRBV20-1; clone_size: many; d_call: TRBD1; cdr3_nt: TGCAGTGTTCCTCACCGGGACAGGGGAGATACGCAGTATTTT; cdr3_aa: CSVPHRDRGDTQYF
j_call: TRBJ2-3; v_call: TRBV27; clone_size: -; d_call: TRBD1; cdr3_nt: TGTGCCAGCAGACCGGGACAGGGGCCAGATACGCAGTATTTT; cdr3_aa: CASRPGQGPDTQYF
j_call: TRBJ2-7; v_call: TRBV12-3/TRBV12-4; clone_size: many; d_call: -; cdr3_nt: TGTGCCAGCAGTTCATCGGGGACTTCCTACGAGCAGTACTTC; cdr3_aa: CASSSSGTSYEQYF
j_call: TRBJ1-4; v_call: TRBV7-9; clone_size: -; d_call: -; cdr3_nt: TGTGCCAGCAGTCCAAATTCGTACAGGAAGGGTGAAAAACTGTTTTTT; cdr3_aa: CASSPNSYRKGEKLFF
j_call: TRBJ2-4; v_call: TRBV12-3/TRBV12-4; clone_size: -; d_call: TRBD2; cdr3_nt: TGTGCCAGCAGTTCAGGACTAGCGGGACGACTAGCCAAAAACATTCAGTACTTC; cdr3_aa: CASSSGLAGRLAKNIQYF
j_call: TRBJ2-3; v_call: TRBV7-3; clone_size: few; d_call: -; cdr3_nt: TGTGCCAGCAGCCTAACCGGGACTACAGATACGCAGTATTTT; cdr3_aa: CASSLTGTTDTQYF
j_call: TRBJ2-1; v_call: TRBV5-6; clone_size: many; d_call: -; cdr3_nt: TGTGCCAGCAGCTCGCAGGGTTCGCAGTTCTTC; cdr3_aa: CASSSQGSQFF
j_call: TRBJ2-7; v_call: TRBV6-1; clone_size: few; d_call: -; cdr3_nt: TGTGCCAGCAGTGGCGATTGGATTACCTACGAGCAGTACTTC; cdr3_aa: CASSGDWITYEQYF
j_call: TRBJ2-5; v_call: TRBV10-3; clone_size: many; d_call: -; cdr3_nt: TGTGCCATCAGTGAATTGTGGACAAAGCAAGAGACCCAGTACTTC; cdr3_aa: CAISELWTKQETQYF
j_call: TRBJ1-1; v_call: TRBV13; clone_size: -; d_call: TRBD1; cdr3_nt: TGTGCCAGCAGCGACGGGACAGGCCGTGAAGCTTTCTTT; cdr3_aa: CASSDGTGREAFF
j_call: TRBJ1-1; v_call: TRBV5-1; clone_size: many; d_call: -; cdr3_nt: TGCGCCAGCAGCTTCGGCCAGGGTAACACTGAAGCTTTCTTT; cdr3_aa: CASSFGQGNTEAFF
j_call: TRBJ2-7; v_call: TRBV6-1; clone_size: few; d_call: TRBD2; cdr3_nt: TGTGCCACGGGGACTAGCGGGAGCGAGCAGTACTTC; cdr3_aa: CATGTSGSEQYF
j_call: TRBJ2-7; v_call: TRBV4-1; clone_size: many; d_call: -; cdr3_nt: TGCGCCAGCAGCCATCCCGGGACGTCCTACGAGCAGTACTTC; cdr3_aa: CASSHPGTSYEQYF
j_call: TRBJ2-2; v_call: TRBV28; clone_size: -; d_call: -; cdr3_nt: TGTGCCAGCAGGACGGGGGCGAACACCGGGGAGCTGTTTTTT; cdr3_aa: CASRTGANTGELFF
j_call: TRBJ2-1; v_call: TRBV10-1; clone_size: -; d_call: -; cdr3_nt: TGCGCCAGCTCGGGAGAAGCGCCCGGCTCCTACAATGAGCAGTTCTTC; cdr3_aa: CASSGEAPGSYNEQFF
j_call: TRBJ2-1; v_call: TRBV6-2/TRBV6-3; clone_size: few; d_call: -; cdr3_nt: TGTGCCAGCAGTTACTCTGGCGGGGACTACAATGAGCAGTTCTTC; cdr3_aa: CASSYSGGDYNEQFF
j_call: TRBJ1-2; v_call: TRBV5-1; clone_size: many; d_call: -; cdr3_nt: TGCGCCAGCAGCCTAGGGGTGGATGGCTACACCTTC; cdr3_aa: CASSLGVDGYTF
j_call: TRBJ2-5; v_call: TRBV3-1; clone_size: -; d_call: -; cdr3_nt: TGTGCCAGCAGCCAAGAGGACTCCTGGAGGGGCGAGACCCAGTACTTC; cdr3_aa: CASSQEDSWRGETQYF
j_call: TRBJ2-5; v_call: TRBV7-3; clone_size: -; d_call: -; cdr3_nt: TGTGCCAGCAGCCTGACAGGACTCCAAGAGACCCAGTACTTC; cdr3_aa: CASSLTGLQETQYF
j_call: TRBJ1-1; v_call: TRBV29-1; clone_size: few; d_call: -; cdr3_nt: TGCAGCGTCTCATCGGGGGGAGCTTTCTTT; cdr3_aa: CSVSSGGAFF
j_call: TRBJ1-2; v_call: TRBV7-3; clone_size: -; d_call: -; cdr3_nt: TGTGCCAGCCTGGGAATGAAAGACAGACGCGGCTACACCTTC; cdr3_aa: CASLGMKDRRGYTF
j_call: TRBJ1-1; v_call: TRBV30; clone_size: few; d_call: TRBD1; cdr3_nt: TGTGCCTGGAGTGCCGGACAGGCAGTGGCTTTCTTT; cdr3_aa: CAWSAGQAVAFF
j_call: TRBJ2-7; v_call: TRBV4-1; clone_size: -; d_call: -; cdr3_nt: TGCGCCAGCAGCCAAGGACTAGTGGGTACCTACGAGCAGTACTTC; cdr3_aa: CASSQGLVGTYEQYF
j_call: TRBJ2-2; v_call: TRBV5-4; clone_size: -; d_call: -; cdr3_nt: TGTGCCAGCAGCTTGAGACAGCCGAACACCGGGGAGCTGTTTTTT; cdr3_aa: CASSLRQPNTGELFF
j_call: TRBJ1-2; v_call: TRBV7-9; clone_size: few; d_call: TRBD1; cdr3_nt: TGTGCCAGCAGCTTACCAGGGGGGATAAACTATGGCTACACCTTC; cdr3_aa: CASSLPGGINYGYTF
j_call: TRBJ2-5; v_call: TRBV7-8; clone_size: -; d_call: TRBD1; cdr3_nt: TGTGCCAGCAGCTCCGGGACAGGGGGCGAGACCCAGTACTTC; cdr3_aa: CASSSGTGGETQYF
j_call: TRBJ2-1; v_call: TRBV7-6; clone_size: -; d_call: TRBD2; cdr3_nt: TGTGCCAGCAGCTCCGGGACTAGCGGGTTTGACTCATACAATGAGCAGTTCTTC; cdr3_aa: CASSSGTSGFDSYNEQFF
j_call: TRBJ1-3; v_call: TRBV19; clone_size: -; d_call: -; cdr3_nt: TGTGCCAGTAGTATTACGGACTCTGGAGACACCATATATTTT; cdr3_aa: CASSITDSGDTIYF
j_call: TRBJ2-5; v_call: TRBV4-2; clone_size: few; d_call: -; cdr3_nt: TGTGCCAGCAGCCAAATGGTAGCTGTTGGACAGGGAGGGGGAACAGAGACCCAGTACTTC; cdr3_aa: CASSQMVAVGQGGGTETQYF
j_call: TRBJ1-6; v_call: TRBV20-1; clone_size: many; d_call: -; cdr3_nt: TGCAGTGCCTCGCGGACCTCCTATAATTCACCCCTCCACTTT; cdr3_aa: CSASRTSYNSPLHF
j_call: TRBJ1-1; v_call: TRBV29-1; clone_size: many; d_call: -; cdr3_nt: TGCAGCGTTGTAACAGGTAGTTGGGCTTTCTTT; cdr3_aa: CSVVTGSWAFF
j_call: TRBJ1-4; v_call: TRBV15; clone_size: many; d_call: -; cdr3_nt: TGTGCCACCAGCAGAGATGTATCCGGGAAAGGAGAAAAACTGTTTTTT; cdr3_aa: CATSRDVSGKGEKLFF
j_call: TRBJ2-3; v_call: TRBV5-1; clone_size: -; d_call: TRBD1; cdr3_nt: TGCGCCAGCAACCGGGACAGGAAGAGCCTCACAGATACGCAGTATTTT; cdr3_aa: CASNRDRKSLTDTQYF
j_call: TRBJ2-5; v_call: TRBV10-3; clone_size: few; d_call: TRBD1; cdr3_nt: TGTGCCATCAGTGTTTCTACAGGGGGAAGAGAGACCCAGTACTTC; cdr3_aa: CAISVSTGGRETQYF
j_call: TRBJ1-2; v_call: TRBV15; clone_size: many; d_call: TRBD1; cdr3_nt: TGTGCCACCAGCAGAGATTCCGGGACAGGAGATGGCTACACCTTC; cdr3_aa: CATSRDSGTGDGYTF
j_call: TRBJ2-2; v_call: TRBV15; clone_size: -; d_call: -; cdr3_nt: TGTACCACCAGCAGAGATGAGGGGGCCGGGGAGCTGTTTTTT; cdr3_aa: CTTSRDEGAGELFF
j_call: TRBJ2-2; v_call: TRBV13; clone_size: few; d_call: -; cdr3_nt: TGTGCCAGCAGCTTAGCAGACAGGCCGGCCTCCGACACCGGGGAGCTGTTTTTT; cdr3_aa: CASSLADRPASDTGELFF
j_call: TRBJ2-5; v_call: TRBV4-1; clone_size: many; d_call: TRBD2; cdr3_nt: TGCGCCAGCAGCCAAGACCCCGGTGGGACTAGAAGGGGAGAGACCCAGTACTTC; cdr3_aa: CASSQDPGGTRRGETQYF
j_call: TRBJ2-7; v_call: TRBV5-1; clone_size: -; d_call: -; cdr3_nt: TGCGCCAGCAGCTTGGCGGCAGGGGCCACCTACGAGCAGTACTTC; cdr3_aa: CASSLAAGATYEQYF